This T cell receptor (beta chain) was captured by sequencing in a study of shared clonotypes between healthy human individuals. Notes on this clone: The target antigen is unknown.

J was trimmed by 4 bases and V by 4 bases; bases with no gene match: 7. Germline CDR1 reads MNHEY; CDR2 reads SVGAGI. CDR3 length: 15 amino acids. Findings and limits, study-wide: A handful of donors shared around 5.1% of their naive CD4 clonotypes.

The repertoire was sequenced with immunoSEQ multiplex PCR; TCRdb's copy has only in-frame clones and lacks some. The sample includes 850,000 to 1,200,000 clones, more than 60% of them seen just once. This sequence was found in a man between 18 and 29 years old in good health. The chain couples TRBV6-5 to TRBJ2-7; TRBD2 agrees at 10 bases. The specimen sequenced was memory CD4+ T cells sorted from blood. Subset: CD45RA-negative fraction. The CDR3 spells CASSSGTSVPYEQYF. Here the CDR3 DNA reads TGTGCCAGCAGTTCCGGGACTAGCGTCCCTTACGAGCAGTACTTC.